The source of this T cell receptor beta chain is a study of post-analysis software for immune sequencing data. Findings and limits, study-wide: Comparison of patients with controls showed five or six TRBV segments more frequent in patients, TRBV5-6, TRBV5-1 and TRBV20-1 among them.

This clonotype was picked up a small number of times. What it recognizes is unknown. The CDR3 loop spans 12 amino acids. Germline-derived CDR1 and CDR2 are SNHLY and FYNNEI. V lost 2 bases and J 8 bases, leaving 7 bases between the germline ends. TCR beta libraries were prepared from cDNA with unique molecular identifiers. Each CDR3 protein gets one entry after TCRdb re-called the PCR reads with MiXCR. The profile shows almost 700,000 distinct CDR3 sequences, 59% of them singletons. The sample taken for sequencing was blood. The receptor was isolated from a girl between 2 and 10 years old with multiple sclerosis. The genes are TRBV2 and TRBJ2-1; D gene uncertain. CDR3 coding DNA: TGTGCCAGCAGTGAATGGTTGGATGAGCAGTTCTTC. Translated, it gives CASSEWLDEQFF.